Presented here are 20 T cell receptor beta chains from one specimen sequenced in a study of T cell clonality in common variable immunodeficiency. These TCRs' antigens remain unknown. The study, taken as a whole, reports: Fewer deletions and N-nucleotide insertions were reportedly seen in common variable immunodeficiency TCR beta sequences.

TCRdb's copy holds only in-frame clones and misses some; the assay was immunoSEQ multiplex PCR. The profile covers just under 20,000 clones, none occurring a single time. The sample taken for sequencing was peripheral blood mononuclear cells. Receptors originate from a human donor with common variable immunodeficiency.

This clone was seen many times. The observed sequence ends 3 residues before the CDR3 terminus, with the missing tail filled in from the germline J gene. The V and J genes are TRBV7-9 and TRBJ2-2; D uncertain. The CDR3 sequence is 13 residues long. Per germline, CDR1 SEHNR and CDR2 FQNEAQ (reference sequence). V lost 5 bases and J 1 base, leaving 5 bases between the germline ends. The CDR3 DNA, read in part, is TGTGCCAGCAGCCCCGGGAACACCGGGGAG. Translating gives CASSPGNTGE. The whole CDR3 sequence reads CASSPGNTGELFF.

This clone was seen at least ten times. Coverage ceases 3 residues before the CDR3 finishes, and the germline J gene fills in the end. The chain couples TRBV5-1 to TRBJ2-2, with 14 bases lining up with TRBD2. Germline V gene sequence: CDR1 SGHRS, CDR2 YFSETQ. The CDR3 is made up of 17 amino acids. The junction had 3 bases not matched to a gene; V was cut back by 4 bases and J by 1 base. Partial CDR3 DNA: TGCGCCAGCAGCGCCGGGACTAGCGGGGGGAACACCGGGGAG. It specifies CASSAGTSGGNTGE. The entire CDR3 reads CASSAGTSGGNTGELFF.

This clone was counted at least ten times. The sequence runs out 3 residues before the end of the CDR3; the remainder is reconstructed from the germline J gene. V gene TRBV20-1 combines with J gene TRBJ2-2; 8 bases line up with TRBD1. CDR3 length: 14 residues. The trim removed 5 bases at V and 1 base at J, leaving 3 bases unmatched. Germline lookup yields CDR1 DFQATT and CDR2 SNEGSKA (reference sequence). Here the CDR3 reads CSAGGQGNTGELFF. CDR3 DNA (partial): TGCAGTGCTGGCGGACAGGGGAACACCGGGGAG.

Sample share makes this clone medium-sized. The CDR3 goes on 3 residues after the read ends, and that part is filled in from the germline J gene. J is TRBJ1-1 and V is TRBV20-1; D is possibly TRBD1 (6 bases). Germline V gene sequence: CDR1 DFQATT, CDR2 SNEGSKA (reference sequence). The length of the CDR3 is 16 residues. V dropped 5 bases and J dropped 2 bases, with 21 bases sitting between them. The part of the CDR3 DNA that was read is TGCAGTGCTTCTGGAGTGGGGGGGCGAGGAAACACTGAA. This sequence encodes CSASGVGGRGNTE. The whole CDR3 reads CSASGVGGRGNTEAFF.

In its sample, this clone was seen many times. The read finishes 3 residues shy of the CDR3 end, and the germline J gene is used to complete it. The V call is TRBV7-9, the J call TRBJ1-2; 8 bases match TRBD1. Germline V gives CDR1 SEHNR, CDR2 FQNEAQ (reference sequence). The V and J ends lost 5 bases and 4 bases, in that order; junction bases with no gene match: 3. This CDR3 comprises 13 residues. CDR3 amino acids: CASSQGTGYGYTF. The DNA read from the CDR3 is TGTGCCAGCAGCCAAGGGACAGGCTATGGC.

There are many counts of this clone. The read halts 3 residues ahead of the CDR3 end, with the missing end drawn from the germline J gene. The chain joins TRBV30 to TRBJ2-1, with TRBD2 identical over 11 bases. The V gene's germline CDR1 is GTSNPN and CDR2 SVGIG (reference sequence). With 5 bases clipped from V and 7 bases from J, the junction kept 10 bases outside the gene matches. CDR3 length: 15 amino acids. The CDR3 sequence: CAWSGTSGFRNEQFF. Incomplete CDR3 DNA: TGTGCCTGGTCCGGGACTAGCGGATTTAGAAATGAG.

This clone was detected many times. Read data end 3 residues before the CDR3 end; the end is taken from the germline J gene. The genes are TRBV7-9 and TRBJ1-5; unclear D gene. The CDR3 extends over 13 amino acids. Germline CDR1 and CDR2: SEHNR and FQNEAQ (reference sequence). Between the trimmed V and J ends, which lost 2 bases and 7 bases, there was a span of 9 bases. CDR3 amino acids: CASSLNPGQPQHF. Partial CDR3 DNA: TGTGCCAGCAGCTTAAACCCGGGGCAGCCC.

This clone was found many times. The CDR3 bases that were read are TGTGCCAGCAGTTTCCGGACTAGCGGGATAAGCACAGATACG. Protein product: CASSFRTSGISTDT. The full CDR3 protein is CASSFRTSGISTDTQYF. This chain links TRBV12-3 or TRBV12-4 with TRBJ2-3; 12 bases align to TRBD2. The CDR3 end falls 3 residues outside the read, so it is completed with the germline J gene. V gave up 3 bases and J gave up 0 bases; unmatched junction bases: 4. This CDR3 comprises 17 residues.

This clone was seen at least ten times. With the read ending 3 residues before the CDR3 end, the germline J gene is used to fill in that end. V gene TRBV5-1 combines with J gene TRBJ2-7; TRBD2 agrees at 7 bases. This CDR3 spans 16 amino acids. The ends lost 0 bases at V and 1 base at J; junction bases unmatched: 7. Germline V gene sequence: CDR1 SGHRS, CDR2 YFSETQ. The part of the CDR3 DNA that was read is TGCGCCAGCAGCTTGGGATGGCGGGAGAATTCCTACGAG. It specifies CASSLGWRENSYE. The CDR3 as a whole reads CASSLGWRENSYEQYF.

This clone was seen repeatedly, ten times or more. Read sequence stops 3 residues before the CDR3 end, and the germline J gene provides the missing end. The V call is TRBV19, the J call TRBJ1-5, with a possible D match to TRBD1 (6 bases). This CDR3 has 14 residues. Germline CDR1 LNHDA, CDR2 SQIVND (reference sequence). V lost 7 bases, J lost 3 bases, and 13 bases lay in between. This CDR3 reads CASTAPGDNQPQHF. The CDR3 bases that were read are TGTGCCAGTACCGCCCCAGGGGACAATCAGCCC.

This clone was found many times. The missing CDR3 end, 3 residues past where the read stops, is filled in from the germline J gene. The gene calls are TRBV19 and TRBJ2-5, with TRBD2 identical over 7 bases. The CDR3 is 17 residues long. Germline V gene sequence: CDR1 LNHDA, CDR2 SQIVND (reference sequence). With V trimmed by 4 bases and J by 1 base, 12 bases remained unmatched. Incomplete CDR3 DNA: TGTGCCAGTAGTAAGGGGACCAGCGGGATCGGCCAAGAGACC. It specifies CASSKGTSGIGQET. The CDR3 reads in full as CASSKGTSGIGQETQYF.

This clone showed up many times. The CDR3 goes on 3 residues after the read ends, and that part is filled in from the germline J gene. The V and J genes are TRBV18 and TRBJ1-5; D may be TRBD1 (5 bases). The CDR3 consists of 14 residues. Germline V gives CDR1 KGHSH, CDR2 LQKENI. V was pared by 3 bases and J by 7 bases, with 13 bases between. CDR3 amino acids: CASSPGGAEQPQHF. CDR3 DNA (partial): TGTGCCAGCTCACCGGGAGGGGCTGAGCAGCCC. Based on the CDR3 plus reference TRBV18 and TRBJ1-5, the full variable domain is NAGVMQNPRHLVRRRGQEARLRCSPMKGHSHVYWYRQLPEEGLKFMVYLQKENIIDESGMPKERFSAEFPKEGPSILRIQQVVRGDSAAYFCASSPGGAEQPQHFGDGTRLSIL.

Regarding this clone: Sequencing ends 3 residues short of the CDR3 end; the germline J gene provides the rest. The J gene is TRBJ1-5, the V gene TRBV19; TRBD1 matches 12 bases. This CDR3 is 15 amino acids long. Unmatched junction bases numbered 6, after V lost 8 bases and J lost 4 bases. Germline V gives CDR1 LNHDA, CDR2 SQIVND (reference sequence). Here the CDR3 reads CASWDRGPWNQPQHF. The CDR3 DNA, read in part, is TGTGCCAGTTGGGACAGGGGGCCTTGGAATCAGCCC.

Turning to this clone: Read coverage stops 3 residues before the CDR3 terminus; the germline J gene supplies the remainder. This chain links TRBV7-6 with TRBJ1-1; 9 bases align to TRBD1. The CDR3 extends over 15 amino acids. Germline CDR1 is SGHVS and CDR2 is FNYEAQ. Germline trimming cut 5 bases from V and 4 bases from J; bases unmatched to any gene: 8. The CDR3 sequence: CASSEGTGIITEAFF. The covered CDR3 bases are TGTGCCAGCAGCGAAGGGACAGGGATAATCACTGAA.

Many counts were recorded for this clone. The CDR3 goes on 3 residues after the read ends, and that part is filled in from the germline J gene. The chain couples TRBV7-3 to TRBJ2-3, with 7 bases that match TRBD2. Germline CDR1 reads SGHTA; CDR2 reads FQGTGA. J gave up 6 bases and V 6 bases, and 12 bases lay outside the gene matches. The CDR3 sequence is 15 residues long. Incomplete CDR3 DNA: TGTGCCAGCAGACCAGGACTAGTCGACGATGATACG. Amino acids: CASRPGLVDDDT. The whole CDR3 region reads CASRPGLVDDDTQYF.

This clone appeared many times. The CDR3 end is not reached by the read, which stops 3 residues before it; the germline J gene fills it in. The rearrangement links TRBV10-3 to TRBJ2-3; TRBD1 aligns across 7 bases. V was pared by 10 bases and J by 5 bases, with 9 bases of the junction left unmatched. The length of the CDR3 is 13 residues. CDR1 and CDR2 from the germline V gene are ENHRY and SYGVKD. CDR3 DNA, as far as it was read: TGTGCCACAAGACAGGGCGCGGAAGATACG. Translated: CATRQGAEDT. The entire CDR3 sequence reads CATRQGAEDTQYF.

This clone appeared many times. The DNA ends 3 residues before the CDR3 does, and the rest of the CDR3 is filled in from the germline J gene. J is TRBJ2-4 and V is TRBV29-1; D might be TRBD2 (6 bases). V lost 0 bases and J lost 6, with 15 bases in between. Per the germline V gene, CDR1 is SQVTM and CDR2 is ANQGSEA. The CDR3 extends over 15 amino acids. The sequenced part of the CDR3 DNA is TGCAGCGTTGAAGAGTCTCGGGCTAGCGTAAACATT. Translated, it gives CSVEESRASVNI. The full-length CDR3 reads as CSVEESRASVNIQYF.

This clone is categorized as medium-sized. The read terminates 3 residues before the CDR3 end, so the remaining end is supplied by the germline J gene. J is TRBJ2-3 and V is TRBV5-4; a weak D match, TRBD2 (6 bases). This CDR3 region has 15 residues. The ends were cut back, 1 base at V and 1 base at J, with 10 bases in the middle. Germline V lookup: CDR1 SGHNT, CDR2 YYREEE (reference sequence). The CDR3 loop reads CASSLSASGTDTQYF. CDR3 bases read: TGTGCCAGCAGCTTGAGCGCTAGCGGCACAGATACG.

This clone came up a few times. With the read ending 3 residues before the CDR3 end, the germline J gene is used to fill in that end. The V call is TRBV2, the J call TRBJ2-3, with 8 positions matching TRBD1. The germline CDR1 and CDR2 sequences are SNHLY and FYNNEI. CDR3 length: 16 residues. V lost 4 bases, J lost 2 bases, and 8 bases stayed unmatched. The CDR3: CASSGQGAVATDTQYF. Incomplete CDR3 DNA: TGTGCCAGCAGTGGTCAGGGGGCGGTCGCCACAGATACG.

This clone occurred a few times. The read halts 3 residues ahead of the CDR3 end, with the missing end drawn from the germline J gene. The rearrangement uses TRBV19 and TRBJ2-2; D may be TRBD2 (6 bases). Germline-derived CDR1 and CDR2 are LNHDA and SQIVND (reference sequence). V shed 3 bases and J shed 5 bases, with 7 bases lying between them. The CDR3 extends over 13 amino acids. The CDR3: CASSMGGTGELFF. The covered CDR3 bases are TGTGCCAGTAGTATGGGGGGAACCGGGGAG.